This entry lists 24 T cell receptor beta chains sequenced from one sample in a study of cytomegalovirus exposure and HLA in healthy donors. Assay used: immunoSEQ multiplex PCR; TCRdb lists only in-frame clones, some missing. Of about 74,000 clones listed, 85% to 95% were seen once; the top ten hold approximately 1.5%. The sample comprised PBMCs. Receptors originate from a man between 18 and 29 years old in good health and CMV-seropositive.

V and J are TRBV5-1 and TRBJ1-1; the match to TRBD1 covers 9 bases. Germline lookup yields CDR1 SGHRS and CDR2 YFSETQ. This CDR3 comprises 15 residues. The junction had 4 bases not matched to a gene; V was cut back by 3 bases and J by 1 base. The CDR3 sequence: CASSSYRGPNTEAFF. Written as DNA, the CDR3 is TGCGCCAGCAGCTCCTACAGGGGGCCGAACACTGAAGCTTTCTTT.

The V gene is TRBV5-4, the J gene TRBJ1-3; 9 bases align to TRBD1. The CDR3 has 15 residues. The germline CDR1 and CDR2 sequences are SGHNT and YYREEE (reference sequence). Unmatched junction bases numbered 5, after V lost 4 bases and J lost 3 bases. The CDR3 DNA follows: TGTGCCAGCAGCCCGGGACAGGGCAGTGGAAACACCATATATTTT. Amino acids: CASSPGQGSGNTIYF.

The chain joins TRBV28 to TRBJ2-3, with D perhaps matching TRBD2 (5 bases). V lost 2 bases and J lost 0, with 9 bases in between. This CDR3 is 15 amino acids long. The germline V gene has CDR1 MDHEN and CDR2 SYDVKM. CDR3 DNA sequence: TGTGCCAGCAGTTTAGGAGCGGCTAGCACAGATACGCAGTATTTT. Protein: CASSLGAASTDTQYF.

The chain uses TRBV29-1 and TRBJ2-7; 8 nucleotides match TRBD2. Germline V gives CDR1 SQVTM, CDR2 ANQGSEA. The junction had 14 bases not matched to a gene; V was cut back by 6 bases and J by 4 bases. The CDR3 runs 15 residues. Here the CDR3 DNA reads TGCAGCGTCCTACAAGATGTAGCGGGAAGGTACGAGCAGTACTTC. Amino acid sequence: CSVLQDVAGRYEQYF.

The J gene is TRBJ1-5, the V gene TRBV6-6, with D unclear. The CDR3 is made up of 15 amino acids. V shed 4 bases and J shed 5 bases, with 15 bases lying between them. The germline V gene has CDR1 MNHNY and CDR2 SVGAGI (reference sequence). The CDR3 DNA reads TGTGCCAGCAGTTCCGGACTGTTAGAGGATCAGCCCCAGCATTTT. Protein product: CASSSGLLEDQPQHF.

V is TRBV27 and J is TRBJ2-7; TRBD2 matches 10 bases. The CDR3 is made up of 15 amino acids. Germline values: CDR1 MNHEY, CDR2 SMNVEV (reference sequence). V shed 3 bases and J 4 bases; nucleotides not matched to a gene: 6. The CDR3 reads CASSFRALAGYEQYF. The CDR3 nucleotides are TGTGCCAGCAGTTTCCGCGCACTAGCGGGATACGAGCAGTACTTC.

The chain is built from TRBV18 and TRBJ1-1, with a possible D match to TRBD1 (5 bases). Germline V gene lookup returns CDR1 KGHSH and CDR2 LQKENI. This CDR3 is 14 amino acids long. V was cut by 2 bases and J by 5 bases, with 12 bases left in between. Written as DNA, the CDR3 is TGTGCCAGCTCACCAGATGGGGGAGGGACTGAAGCTTTCTTT. It is translated as CASSPDGGGTEAFF.

The rearrangement joins TRBV5-5 to TRBJ2-2; 12 bases fit TRBD2. This CDR3 has 16 amino acids. Germline lookup yields CDR1 SGHKS and CDR2 YYEKEE (reference sequence). V trimming: 2 bases; J trimming: 5 bases; junction bases outside the gene matches: 4. This CDR3 reads CASSLTGTSGTGELFF. CDR3 bases: TGTGCCAGCAGCTTAACCGGGACTAGCGGGACCGGGGAGCTGTTTTTT.

The J gene is TRBJ1-2, the V gene TRBV28, with TRBD1 identical over 7 bases. Per germline, CDR1 MDHEN and CDR2 SYDVKM. CDR3 length equals 13 residues. V shed 5 bases, J shed 2 bases, and the junction held 2 bases outside the gene matches. The CDR3 spells CASSPGQNYGYTF. CDR3 bases: TGTGCCAGCAGTCCGGGACAGAACTATGGCTACACCTTC.

The chain couples TRBV2 to TRBJ2-2, with D tentatively TRBD2 (5 bases). The CDR3 is 15 amino acids. V lost 8 bases to trimming and J lost 7 bases, with 20 bases between them. CDR1 and CDR2 (germline): SNHLY, FYNNEI. CDR3 sequence: CASVFGSSSSGELFF. The CDR3 DNA follows: TGTGCCAGCGTCTTCGGGTCTAGCAGTAGCGGGGAGCTGTTTTTT.

This chain joins TRBV11-2 and TRBJ1-4; 8 bases map to TRBD1. This CDR3 is built from 15 residues. Losses at the gene ends were 5 bases for V and 5 bases for J; bases not matched to a gene: 7. Germline-derived CDR1 and CDR2 are SGHAT and FQNNGV. CDR3 sequence reads: CASSQTWTGNEKLFF. Here the CDR3 DNA reads TGTGCCAGCAGCCAAACTTGGACAGGGAATGAAAAACTGTTTTTT.

This chain joins TRBV10-3 and TRBJ2-7; 10 positions agree with TRBD2. The V gene's germline CDR1 is ENHRY and CDR2 SYGVKD. The CDR3 has 14 residues. Losses at the gene ends were 4 bases for V and 6 bases for J; bases not matched to a gene: 6. CDR3 DNA sequence: TGTGCCATCAGTGCCAGCGGGAGGGCCGGCGAGCAGTACTTC. Its protein is CAISASGRAGEQYF.

The CDR3 loop is CASSYLISGSYEQYF. In DNA, the CDR3 is TGTGCCAGCAGTTACTTGATTAGCGGGAGTTACGAGCAGTACTTC. This chain connects TRBV6-5 to TRBJ2-7; 9 nucleotides match TRBD2. CDR1 and CDR2 (germline): MNHEY, SVGAGI. The CDR3 runs to 15 residues. V shed 1 base, J shed 4 bases, and the junction held 5 bases outside the gene matches.

This rearrangement joins TRBV4-1 to TRBJ2-3, with 9 bases aligning to TRBD2. The CDR3 spans 16 residues. J lost 3 bases, V lost 4 bases, and 8 bases had no gene match. Germline V gene data show CDR1 as MGHRA and CDR2 as YSYEKL. CDR3 DNA sequence: TGCGCCAGCAGCCCCTCACCTAGCGGGATTACAGATACGCAGTATTTT. Translation: CASSPSPSGITDTQYF.

The rearrangement uses TRBV23-1 and TRBJ2-4, with 9 bases matching TRBD1. TRBV23-1 is labeled an ORF, and its function is uncertain. The CDR3 contains 18 residues. The V and J ends lost 2 bases and 1 base, in that order; junction bases with no gene match: 9. As DNA, the CDR3 is TGCGCCAGCAGTCAAACGCCGGGACAGGGTACGGCCAAAAACATTCAGTACTTC. Translation: CASSQTPGQGTAKNIQYF.

The chain is built from TRBV10-1 and TRBJ2-3; unclear D gene. Germline assignment: CDR1 WNHNN and CDR2 SYGVQD (reference sequence). The CDR3 sequence is 13 residues long. Trimming took 3 bases from V and 0 from J, leaving 4 bases between them. The CDR3 region is CASSDRSTDTQYF. CDR3 bases: TGCGCCAGCAGTGACCGTAGCACAGATACGCAGTATTTT.

With regard to this clone: This CDR3 is also generated by other DNA sequences in the sample. This chain connects TRBV7-9 to TRBJ2-4, with 10 bases fitting TRBD2. J gave up 8 bases and V 5 bases, and 6 bases lay outside the gene matches. The CDR3 length is 14 residues. CDR1 is SEHNR and CDR2 is FQNEAQ in the germline V gene (reference sequence). The CDR3 nucleotides are TGTGCCAGCAGCCCTAGCGGGAGAGGTGACATTCAGTACTTC. Its translation: CASSPSGRGDIQYF.

V usage is TRBV9 and J usage is TRBJ2-3; the match to TRBD2 covers 7 bases. Germline V CDR1 and CDR2: SGDLS, YYNGEE. The V and J ends lost 3 bases and 0 bases, in that order; junction bases with no gene match: 4. The CDR3 spans 15 residues. DNA for the CDR3: TGTGCCAGCAGCGCCGCCGGGGGGAGCACAGATACGCAGTATTTT. This codes for CASSAAGGSTDTQYF.

V usage is TRBV6-5 and J usage is TRBJ1-1; D perhaps matches TRBD1 (6 bases). The V gene's germline CDR1 is MNHEY and CDR2 SVGAGI. The CDR3 spans 13 residues. V was clipped by 8 bases and J by 2 bases, with 12 bases between them. The CDR3 region has the DNA TGTGCCAGCCATACAGGGACCAACACTGAAGCTTTCTTT. It translates to CASHTGTNTEAFF.

This clone was seen a single time. The V call is TRBV5-6, the J call TRBJ2-5; TRBD1 might be the D (6 bases). The J call is uncertain, as TRBJ2-7 better fits the DNA end. The V gene's germline CDR1 is SGHDT and CDR2 YYEEEE. CDR3 length: 16 amino acids. For the CDR3, the DNA is TGTGCCAGCAGCTCTCCCACAGGGCTAAATTTTGGCGAGCAGTACTTC. This translates into CASSSPTGLNFGEQYF.

This chain links TRBV6-5 with TRBJ1-2; D gene uncertain. Trimming shortened V by 0 bases and J by 4 bases, and 9 bases separated the two germline ends. CDR1 and CDR2 (germline): MNHEY, SVGAGI. The CDR3 has 14 amino acids. CDR3 bases: TGTGCCAGCAGTTACTCGAAAGCCCCCTATGGCTACACCTTC. Protein: CASSYSKAPYGYTF.

The genes are TRBV11-2 and TRBJ1-4, with 7 bases matching TRBD1. This CDR3 has 15 residues. J gave up 5 bases and V 1 base, and 4 bases lay outside the gene matches. Germline CDR1 SGHAT, CDR2 FQNNGV. CDR3 residues: CASSLGGRGNEKLFF. CDR3 in DNA: TGTGCCAGCAGCTTAGGTGGCAGGGGGAATGAAAAACTGTTTTTT.

This clone was picked up one time. The rearrangement links TRBV5-1 to TRBJ2-7, with 11 bases matching TRBD2. The CDR3 has 16 residues. Germline V CDR1 and CDR2: SGHRS, YFSETQ. V shed 4 bases and J 1 base; nucleotides not matched to a gene: 7. The CDR3 DNA sequence: TGCGCCAGCAGCCTGCTAGCGGGAGGTGAATCCTACGAGCAGTACTTC. Its protein product is CASSLLAGGESYEQYF.

Only a few counts were recorded for this clone. The V and J genes are TRBV25-1 and TRBJ2-3; 9 positions agree with TRBD2. Germline V gene lookup returns CDR1 MGHDK and CDR2 SYGVNS. The length of the CDR3 is 15 residues. V trimming: 4 bases; J trimming: 2 bases; junction bases outside the gene matches: 4. This chain's CDR3 is CASSGSGGFTDTQYF. The DNA of the CDR3 is TGTGCCAGCAGTGGTAGCGGGGGCTTCACAGATACGCAGTATTTT.